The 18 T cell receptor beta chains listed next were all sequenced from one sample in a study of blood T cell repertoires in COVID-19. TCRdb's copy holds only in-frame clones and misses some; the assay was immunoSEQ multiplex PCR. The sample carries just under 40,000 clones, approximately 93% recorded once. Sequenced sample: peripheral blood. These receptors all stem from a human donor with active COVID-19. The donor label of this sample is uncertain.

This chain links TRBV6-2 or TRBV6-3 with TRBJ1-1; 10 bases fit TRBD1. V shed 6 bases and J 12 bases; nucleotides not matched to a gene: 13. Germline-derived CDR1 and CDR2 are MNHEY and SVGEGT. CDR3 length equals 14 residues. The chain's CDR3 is CASSQHPGQGSSFF. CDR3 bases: TGTGCCAGCAGCCAGCATCCGGGACAGGGGTCTTCTTTCTTT.

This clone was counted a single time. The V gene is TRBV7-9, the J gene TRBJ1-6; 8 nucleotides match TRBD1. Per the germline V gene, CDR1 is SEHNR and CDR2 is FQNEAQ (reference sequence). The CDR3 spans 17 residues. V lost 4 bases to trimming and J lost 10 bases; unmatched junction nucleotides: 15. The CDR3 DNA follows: TGTGCCAGCAGCTCCCCCGGGGGACAGGAATGGGGGTCACCCCTCCACTTT. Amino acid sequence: CASSSPGGQEWGSPLHF.

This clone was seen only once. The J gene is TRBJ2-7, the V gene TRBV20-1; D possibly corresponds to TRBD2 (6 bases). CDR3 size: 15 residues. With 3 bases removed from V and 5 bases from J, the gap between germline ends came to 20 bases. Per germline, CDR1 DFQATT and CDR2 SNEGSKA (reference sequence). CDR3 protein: CSASRRETPIDEQYF. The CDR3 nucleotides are TGCAGTGCTAGTAGGCGGGAAACCCCAATAGACGAGCAGTACTTC.

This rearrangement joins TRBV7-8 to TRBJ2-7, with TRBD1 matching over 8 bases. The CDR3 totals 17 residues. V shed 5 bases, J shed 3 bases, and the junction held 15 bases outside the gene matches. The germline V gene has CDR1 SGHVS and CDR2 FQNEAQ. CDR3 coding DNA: TGTGCCAGCAGCCCTCGACCCGGGACAGGTCCTATCTACGAGCAGTACTTC. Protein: CASSPRPGTGPIYEQYF.

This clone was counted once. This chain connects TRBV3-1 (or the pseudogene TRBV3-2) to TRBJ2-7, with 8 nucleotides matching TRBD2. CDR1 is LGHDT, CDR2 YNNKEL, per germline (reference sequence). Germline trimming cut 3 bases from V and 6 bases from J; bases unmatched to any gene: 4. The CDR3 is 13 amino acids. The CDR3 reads CASSQLRGAEQYF. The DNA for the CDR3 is TGTGCCAGCAGCCAGCTGCGGGGGGCCGAGCAGTACTTC.

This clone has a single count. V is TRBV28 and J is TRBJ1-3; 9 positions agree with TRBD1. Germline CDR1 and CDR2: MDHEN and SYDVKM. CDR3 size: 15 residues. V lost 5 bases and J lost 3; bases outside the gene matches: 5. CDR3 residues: CASSTGGYHGNTIYF. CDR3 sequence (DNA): TGTGCCAGCAGTACAGGGGGCTACCATGGAAACACCATATATTTT.

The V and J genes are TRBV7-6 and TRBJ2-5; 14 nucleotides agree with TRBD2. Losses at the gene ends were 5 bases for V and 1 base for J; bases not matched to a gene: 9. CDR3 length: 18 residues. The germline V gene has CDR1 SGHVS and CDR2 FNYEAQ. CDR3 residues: CASSLGLAGGPPQETQYF. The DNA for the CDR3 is TGTGCCAGCAGCCTTGGACTAGCGGGGGGCCCGCCCCAAGAGACCCAGTACTTC.

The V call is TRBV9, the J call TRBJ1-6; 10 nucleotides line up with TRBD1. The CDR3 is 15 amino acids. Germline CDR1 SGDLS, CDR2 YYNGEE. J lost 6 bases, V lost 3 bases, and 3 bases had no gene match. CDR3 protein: CASSGGQGSNSPLHF. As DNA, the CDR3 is TGTGCCAGCAGCGGGGGACAGGGGAGTAATTCACCCCTCCACTTT.

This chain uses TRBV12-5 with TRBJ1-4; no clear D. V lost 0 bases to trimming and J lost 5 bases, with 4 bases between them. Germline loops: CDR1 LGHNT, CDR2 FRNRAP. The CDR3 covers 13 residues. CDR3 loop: CASGLVPNEKLFF. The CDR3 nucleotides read TGTGCTAGTGGTTTGGTTCCGAATGAAAAACTGTTTTTT.

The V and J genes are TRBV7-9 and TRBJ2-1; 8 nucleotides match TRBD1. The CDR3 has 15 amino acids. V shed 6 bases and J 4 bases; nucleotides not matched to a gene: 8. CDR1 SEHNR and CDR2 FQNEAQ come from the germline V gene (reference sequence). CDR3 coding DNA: TGTGCCAGCAGGAGACAGGGGCGTCAGTACAATGAGCAGTTCTTC. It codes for CASRRQGRQYNEQFF.

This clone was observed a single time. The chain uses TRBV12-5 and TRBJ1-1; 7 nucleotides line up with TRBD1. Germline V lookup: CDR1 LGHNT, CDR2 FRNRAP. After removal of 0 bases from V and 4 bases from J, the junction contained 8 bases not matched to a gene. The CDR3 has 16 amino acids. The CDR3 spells CASGLVTGAGGTEAFF. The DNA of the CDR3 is TGTGCTAGTGGTTTGGTAACTGGGGCAGGGGGCACTGAAGCTTTCTTT. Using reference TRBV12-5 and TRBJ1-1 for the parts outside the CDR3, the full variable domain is DARVTQTPRHKVTEMGQEVTMRCQPILGHNTVFWYRQTMMQGLELLAYFRNRAPLDDSGMPKDRFSAEMPDATLATLKIQPSEPRDSAVYFCASGLVTGAGGTEAFFGQGTRLTVV.

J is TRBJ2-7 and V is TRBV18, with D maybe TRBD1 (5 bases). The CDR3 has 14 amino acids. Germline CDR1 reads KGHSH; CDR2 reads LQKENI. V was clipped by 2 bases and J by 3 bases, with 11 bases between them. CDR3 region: CASSPRTKNYEQYF. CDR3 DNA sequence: TGTGCCAGCTCACCAAGGACAAAAAACTACGAGCAGTACTTC.

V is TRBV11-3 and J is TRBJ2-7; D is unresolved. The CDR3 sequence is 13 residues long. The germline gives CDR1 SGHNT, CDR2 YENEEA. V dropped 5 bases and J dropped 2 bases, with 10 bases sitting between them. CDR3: CASSQFRPYEQYF. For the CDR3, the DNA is TGTGCCAGCAGCCAATTCAGGCCCTACGAGCAGTACTTC. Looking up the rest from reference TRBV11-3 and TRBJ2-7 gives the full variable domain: EAGVVQSPRYKIIEKKQPVAFWCNPISGHNTLYWYLQNLGQGPELLIRYENEEAVDDSQLPKDRFSAERLKGVDSTLKIQPAELGDSAVYLCASSQFRPYEQYFGPGTRLTVT.

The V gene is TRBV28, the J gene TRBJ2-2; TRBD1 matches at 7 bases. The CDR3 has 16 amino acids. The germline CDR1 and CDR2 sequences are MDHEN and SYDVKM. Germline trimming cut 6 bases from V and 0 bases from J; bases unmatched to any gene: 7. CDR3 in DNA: TGTGCCAGCAGCCCTATAGGGACAGCGAACACCGGGGAGCTGTTTTTT. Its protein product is CASSPIGTANTGELFF.

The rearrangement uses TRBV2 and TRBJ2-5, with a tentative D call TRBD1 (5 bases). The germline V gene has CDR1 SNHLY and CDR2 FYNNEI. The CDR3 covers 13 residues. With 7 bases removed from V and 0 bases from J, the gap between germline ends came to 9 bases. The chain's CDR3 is CASNRQNQETQYF. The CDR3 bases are TGTGCCAGCAACCGACAGAACCAAGAGACCCAGTACTTC.

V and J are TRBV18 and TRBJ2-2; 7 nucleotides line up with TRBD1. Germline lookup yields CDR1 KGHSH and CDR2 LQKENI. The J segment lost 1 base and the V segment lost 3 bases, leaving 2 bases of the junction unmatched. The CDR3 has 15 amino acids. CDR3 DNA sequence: TGTGCCAGCTCACCGACAGGGCTGAACACCGGGGAGCTGTTTTTT. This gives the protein CASSPTGLNTGELFF.

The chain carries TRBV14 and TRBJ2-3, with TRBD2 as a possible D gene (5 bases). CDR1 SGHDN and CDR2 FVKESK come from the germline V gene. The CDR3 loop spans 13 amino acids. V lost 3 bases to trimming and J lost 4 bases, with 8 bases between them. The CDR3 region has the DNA TGTGCCAGCAGCCAGAGGGTTTCAGATACGCAGTATTTT. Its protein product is CASSQRVSDTQYF.

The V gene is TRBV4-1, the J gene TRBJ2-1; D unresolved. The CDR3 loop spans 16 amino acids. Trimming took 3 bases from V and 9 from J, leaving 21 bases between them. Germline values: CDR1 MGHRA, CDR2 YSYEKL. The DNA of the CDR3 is TGCGCCAGCAGCCAGAGAGAGGAGAACTCGCTCGGTGAGCAGTTCTTC. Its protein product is CASSQREENSLGEQFF.